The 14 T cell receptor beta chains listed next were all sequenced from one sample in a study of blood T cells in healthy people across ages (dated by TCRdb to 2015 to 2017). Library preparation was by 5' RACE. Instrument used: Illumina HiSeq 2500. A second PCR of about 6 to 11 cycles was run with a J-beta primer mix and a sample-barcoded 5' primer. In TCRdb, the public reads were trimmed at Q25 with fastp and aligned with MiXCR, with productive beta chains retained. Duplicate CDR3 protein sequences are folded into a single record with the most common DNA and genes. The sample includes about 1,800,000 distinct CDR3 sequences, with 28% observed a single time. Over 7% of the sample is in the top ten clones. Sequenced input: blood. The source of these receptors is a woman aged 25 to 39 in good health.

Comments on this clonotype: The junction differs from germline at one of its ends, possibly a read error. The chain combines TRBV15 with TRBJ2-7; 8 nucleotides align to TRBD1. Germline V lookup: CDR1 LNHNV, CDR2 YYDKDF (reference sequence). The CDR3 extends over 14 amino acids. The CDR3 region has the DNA TGTACCACCAGCAGAGTGACAGGGGCCTACGAGCAGTACTTC. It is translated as CTTSRVTGAYEQYF.

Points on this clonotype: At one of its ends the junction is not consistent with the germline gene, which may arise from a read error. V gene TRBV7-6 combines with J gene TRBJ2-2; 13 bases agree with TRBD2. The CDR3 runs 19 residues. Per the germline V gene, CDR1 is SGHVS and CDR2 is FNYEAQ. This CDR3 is CAGSGTGTSGKENTGELFF. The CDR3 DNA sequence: TGTGCCGGCAGCGGTACCGGGACTAGCGGGAAAGAGAACACCGGGGAGCTGTTTTTT. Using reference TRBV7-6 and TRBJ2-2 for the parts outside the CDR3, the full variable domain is GAGVSQSPRYKVTKRGQDVALRCDPISGHVSLYWYRQALGQGPEFLTYFNYEAQQDKSGLPNDRFSAERPEGSISTLTIQRTEQRDSAMYRCAGSGTGTSGKENTGELFFGEGSRLTVL.

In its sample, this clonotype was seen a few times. The CDR3 region is CASSQDLGLAGYEQFF. The CDR3, as DNA: TGCGCCAGCAGCCAAGATTTGGGCCTAGCGGGTTATGAGCAGTTCTTC. This chain connects TRBV4-3 to TRBJ2-1; 8 bases are a match to TRBD2. Unmatched junction bases numbered 9, after V lost 0 bases and J lost 8 bases. CDR1 is LGHNA, CDR2 YSLEER, per germline. There are 16 residues in the CDR3.

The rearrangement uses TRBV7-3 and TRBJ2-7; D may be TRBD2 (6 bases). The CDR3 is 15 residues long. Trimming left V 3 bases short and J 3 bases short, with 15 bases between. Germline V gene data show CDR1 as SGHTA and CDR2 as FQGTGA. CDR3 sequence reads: CASSFAQGLGYEQYF. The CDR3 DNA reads TGTGCCAGCAGCTTCGCCCAGGGACTCGGCTACGAGCAGTACTTC.

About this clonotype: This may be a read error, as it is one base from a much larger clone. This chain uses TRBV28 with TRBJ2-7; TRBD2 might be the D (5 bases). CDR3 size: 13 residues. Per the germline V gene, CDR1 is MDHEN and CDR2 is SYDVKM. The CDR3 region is CTSSLGVPGEQYF. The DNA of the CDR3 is TGTACCAGCAGTTTGGGAGTTCCGGGCGAGCAGTACTTC.

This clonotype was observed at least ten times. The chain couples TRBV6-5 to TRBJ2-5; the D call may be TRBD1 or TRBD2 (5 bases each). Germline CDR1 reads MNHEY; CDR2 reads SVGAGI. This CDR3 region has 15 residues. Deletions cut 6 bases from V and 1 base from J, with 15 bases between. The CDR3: CASRPGALLQETQYF. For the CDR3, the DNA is TGTGCCAGCAGGCCCGGGGCATTACTCCAAGAGACCCAGTACTTC.

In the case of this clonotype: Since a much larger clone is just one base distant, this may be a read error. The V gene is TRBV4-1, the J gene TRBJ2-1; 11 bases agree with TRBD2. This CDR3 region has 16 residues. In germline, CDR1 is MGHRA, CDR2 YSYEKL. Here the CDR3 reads CAGSHTSGGPGDEQFF. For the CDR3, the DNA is TGCGCCGGCAGTCATACTAGCGGGGGCCCCGGGGATGAGCAGTTCTTC.

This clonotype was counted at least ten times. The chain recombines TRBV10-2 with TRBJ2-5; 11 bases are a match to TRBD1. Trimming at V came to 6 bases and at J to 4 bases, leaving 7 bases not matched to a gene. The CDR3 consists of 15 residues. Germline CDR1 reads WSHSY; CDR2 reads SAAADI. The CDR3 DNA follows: TGCGCCAGCAGCGTTCCCGGGACAGGGGGAGAGACCCAGTACTTC. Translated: CASSVPGTGGETQYF.

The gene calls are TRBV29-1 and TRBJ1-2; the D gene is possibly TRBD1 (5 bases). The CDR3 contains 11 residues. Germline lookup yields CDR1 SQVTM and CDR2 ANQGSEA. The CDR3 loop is CNILDSYGYTF. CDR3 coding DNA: TGCAACATCCTAGACAGCTATGGCTACACCTTC.

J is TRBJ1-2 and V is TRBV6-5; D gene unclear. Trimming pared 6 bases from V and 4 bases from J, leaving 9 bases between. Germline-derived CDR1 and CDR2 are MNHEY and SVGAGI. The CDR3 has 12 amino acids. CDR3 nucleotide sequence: TGTGCCAGCAGGGCTAGTTCCTATGGCTACACCTTC. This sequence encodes CASRASSYGYTF.

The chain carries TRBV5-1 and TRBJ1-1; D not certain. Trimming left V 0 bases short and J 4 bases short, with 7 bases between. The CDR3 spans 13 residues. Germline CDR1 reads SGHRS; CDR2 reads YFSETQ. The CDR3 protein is CASSLELSTEAFF. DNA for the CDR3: TGCGCCAGCAGCTTGGAATTGAGCACTGAAGCTTTCTTT.

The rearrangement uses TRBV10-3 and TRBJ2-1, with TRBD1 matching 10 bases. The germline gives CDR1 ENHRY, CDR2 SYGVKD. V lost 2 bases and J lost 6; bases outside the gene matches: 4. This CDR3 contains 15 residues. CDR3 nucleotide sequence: TGTGCCATCAGTGAGGGGACAGGGGTAGCCAATGAGCAGTTCTTC. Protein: CAISEGTGVANEQFF.

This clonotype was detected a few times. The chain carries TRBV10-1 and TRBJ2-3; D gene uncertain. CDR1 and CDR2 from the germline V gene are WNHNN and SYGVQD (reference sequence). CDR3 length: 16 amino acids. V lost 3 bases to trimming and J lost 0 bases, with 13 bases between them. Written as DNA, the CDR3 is TGCGCCAGCAGTGATTCCAGGAGTTCTAGCACAGATACGCAGTATTTT. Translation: CASSDSRSSSTDTQYF.

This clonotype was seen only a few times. The CDR3 loop reads CSASPVPPDTQYF. The DNA for the CDR3 is TGCAGTGCTAGCCCAGTGCCCCCGGATACGCAGTATTTT. The V call is TRBV20-1, the J call TRBJ2-3; D unclear. The CDR3 length is 13 residues. CDR1 is DFQATT, CDR2 SNEGSKA, per germline (reference sequence). The V and J ends lost 3 bases and 6 bases respectively, with 13 bases between them.